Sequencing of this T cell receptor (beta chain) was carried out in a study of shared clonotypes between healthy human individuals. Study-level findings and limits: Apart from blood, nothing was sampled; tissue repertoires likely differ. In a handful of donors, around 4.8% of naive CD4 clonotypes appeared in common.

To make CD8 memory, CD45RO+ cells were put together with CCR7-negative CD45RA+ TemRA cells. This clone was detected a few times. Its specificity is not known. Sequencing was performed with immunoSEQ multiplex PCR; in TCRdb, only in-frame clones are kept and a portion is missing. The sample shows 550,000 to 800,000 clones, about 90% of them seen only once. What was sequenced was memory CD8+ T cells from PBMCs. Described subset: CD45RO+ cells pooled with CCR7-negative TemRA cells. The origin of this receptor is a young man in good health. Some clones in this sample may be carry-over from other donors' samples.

The CDR3 DNA reads TGTGCCAGCAGCCCCAGGGACACAAGCACTGAAGCTTTCTTT. Amino acid sequence: CASSPRDTSTEAFF. The chain is built from TRBV7-9 and TRBJ1-1, with D possibly being TRBD1 (6 bases). CDR1 and CDR2 (germline): SEHNR, FQNEAQ (reference sequence). CDR3 size: 14 residues. The germline V and J ends were trimmed by 5 bases and 4 bases, with 14 bases remaining between them.